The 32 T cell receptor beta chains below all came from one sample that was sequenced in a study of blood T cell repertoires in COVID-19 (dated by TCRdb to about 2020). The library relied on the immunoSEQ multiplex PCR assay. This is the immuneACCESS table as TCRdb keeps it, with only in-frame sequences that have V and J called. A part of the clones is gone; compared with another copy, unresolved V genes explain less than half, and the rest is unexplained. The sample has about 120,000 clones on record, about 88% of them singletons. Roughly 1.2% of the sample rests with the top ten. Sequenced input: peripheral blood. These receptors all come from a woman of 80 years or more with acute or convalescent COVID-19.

The CDR3 DNA reads TGCAGCGTCACAGGGCGAGCGAGTGAAAAACTGTTTTTT. It translates to CSVTGRASEKLFF. The J gene is TRBJ1-4, the V gene TRBV29-1; a possible D gene is TRBD1 (6 bases). This CDR3 region has 13 residues. Trimming cost V 6 bases and J 7 bases, with 15 bases left between them. Germline-derived CDR1 and CDR2 are SQVTM and ANQGSEA.

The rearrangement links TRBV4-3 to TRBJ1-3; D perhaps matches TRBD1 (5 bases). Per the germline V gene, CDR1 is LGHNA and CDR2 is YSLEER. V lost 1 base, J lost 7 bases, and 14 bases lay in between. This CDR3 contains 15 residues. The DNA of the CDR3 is TGCGCCAGCAGCCAAGTCCAGGGAATTGGTAACACCATATATTTT. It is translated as CASSQVQGIGNTIYF.

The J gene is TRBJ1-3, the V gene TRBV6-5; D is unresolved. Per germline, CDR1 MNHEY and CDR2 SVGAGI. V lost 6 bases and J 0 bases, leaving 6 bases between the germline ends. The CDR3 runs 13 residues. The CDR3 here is CASRRVSGNTIYF. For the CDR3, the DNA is TGTGCCAGCAGGAGGGTCTCTGGAAACACCATATATTTT.

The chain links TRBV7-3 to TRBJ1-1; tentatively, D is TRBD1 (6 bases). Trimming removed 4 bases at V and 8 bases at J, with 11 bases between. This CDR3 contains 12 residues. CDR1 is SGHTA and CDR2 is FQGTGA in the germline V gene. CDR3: CASSSTGTEAFF. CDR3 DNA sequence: TGTGCCAGCAGCTCAACCGGGACAGAAGCTTTCTTT. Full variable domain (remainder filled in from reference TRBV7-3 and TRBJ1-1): GAGVSQTPSNKVTEKGKYVELRCDPISGHTALYWYRQSLGQGPEFLIYFQGTGAADDSGLPNDRFFAVRPEGSVSTLKIQRTERGDSAVYLCASSSTGTEAFFGQGTRLTVV.

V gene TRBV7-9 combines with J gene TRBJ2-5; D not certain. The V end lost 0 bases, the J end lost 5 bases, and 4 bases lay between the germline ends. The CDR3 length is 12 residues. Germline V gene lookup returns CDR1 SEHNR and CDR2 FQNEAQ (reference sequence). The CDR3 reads CASSLARETQYF. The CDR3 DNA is TGTGCCAGCAGCTTAGCGAGGGAGACCCAGTACTTC. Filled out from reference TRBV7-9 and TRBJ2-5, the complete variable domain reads DTGVSQNPRHKITKRGQNVTFRCDPISEHNRLYWYRQTLGQGPEFLTYFQNEAQLEKSRLLSDRFSAERPKGSFSTLEIQRTEQGDSAMYLCASSLARETQYFGPGTRLLVL.

For the CDR3, the DNA is TGTGCCAGCAGCTACTCCGGGGACAATGAGCAGTTCTTC. Residues: CASSYSGDNEQFF. This chain links TRBV4-2 with TRBJ2-1; D perhaps matches TRBD2 (5 bases). CDR1 and CDR2 (germline): LGHNA, YNFKEQ. V was pared by 5 bases and J by 5 bases, with 10 bases between. This CDR3 is 13 amino acids long.

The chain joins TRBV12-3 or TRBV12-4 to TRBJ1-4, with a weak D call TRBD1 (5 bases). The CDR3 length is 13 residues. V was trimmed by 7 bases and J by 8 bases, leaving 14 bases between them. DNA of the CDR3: TGTGCCAGCACCCCCCGAGACAGCGAAAAACTGTTTTTT. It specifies CASTPRDSEKLFF.

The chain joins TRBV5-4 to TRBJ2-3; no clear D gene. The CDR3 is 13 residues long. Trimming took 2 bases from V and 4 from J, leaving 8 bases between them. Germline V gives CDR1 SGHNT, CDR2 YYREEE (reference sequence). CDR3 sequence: CASSFYFADTQYF. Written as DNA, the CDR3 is TGTGCCAGCAGCTTCTACTTCGCAGATACGCAGTATTTT.

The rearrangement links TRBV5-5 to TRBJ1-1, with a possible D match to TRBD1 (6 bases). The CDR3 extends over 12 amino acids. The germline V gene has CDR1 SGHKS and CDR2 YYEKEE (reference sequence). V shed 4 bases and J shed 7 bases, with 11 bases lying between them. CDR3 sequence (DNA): TGTGCCAGCAGCATGGACAGATTTGAAGCTTTCTTT. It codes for CASSMDRFEAFF.

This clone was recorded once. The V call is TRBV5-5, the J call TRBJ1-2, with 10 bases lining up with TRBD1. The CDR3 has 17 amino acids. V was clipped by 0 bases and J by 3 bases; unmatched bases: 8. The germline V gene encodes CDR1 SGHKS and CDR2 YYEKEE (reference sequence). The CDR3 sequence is CASSLAMDRGSHYGYTF. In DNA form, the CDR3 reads TGTGCCAGCAGCTTGGCGATGGACAGGGGGAGCCACTATGGCTACACCTTC.

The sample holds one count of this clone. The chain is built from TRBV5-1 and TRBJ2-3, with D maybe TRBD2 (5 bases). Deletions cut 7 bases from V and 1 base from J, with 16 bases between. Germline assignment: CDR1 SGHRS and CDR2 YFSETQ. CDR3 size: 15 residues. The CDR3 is CASYYGGLGTDTQYF. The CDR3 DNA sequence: TGCGCCAGCTACTACGGAGGTCTAGGCACAGATACGCAGTATTTT.

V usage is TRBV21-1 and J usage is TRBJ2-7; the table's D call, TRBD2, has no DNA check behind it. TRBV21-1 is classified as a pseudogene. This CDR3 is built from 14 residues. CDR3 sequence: CASTPLKFSYEQYF. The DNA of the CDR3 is TGTGCCAGCACCCCCCTAAAGTTCTCCTACGAGCAGTACTTC.

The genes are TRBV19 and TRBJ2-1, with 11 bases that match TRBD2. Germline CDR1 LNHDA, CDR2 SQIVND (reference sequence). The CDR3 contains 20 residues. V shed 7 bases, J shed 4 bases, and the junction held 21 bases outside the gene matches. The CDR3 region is CASTPTWKVAPSGRYNEQFF. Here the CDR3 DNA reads TGTGCCAGTACCCCAACTTGGAAAGTGGCTCCTAGCGGGAGGTACAATGAGCAGTTCTTC.

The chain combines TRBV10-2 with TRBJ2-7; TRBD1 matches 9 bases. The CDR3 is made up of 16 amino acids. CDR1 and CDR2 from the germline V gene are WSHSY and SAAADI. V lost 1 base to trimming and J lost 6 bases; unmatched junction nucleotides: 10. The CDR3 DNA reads TGCGCCAGCAGTGAGTACAGGACAGGGGCAGCGGGCGAGCAGTACTTC. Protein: CASSEYRTGAAGEQYF.

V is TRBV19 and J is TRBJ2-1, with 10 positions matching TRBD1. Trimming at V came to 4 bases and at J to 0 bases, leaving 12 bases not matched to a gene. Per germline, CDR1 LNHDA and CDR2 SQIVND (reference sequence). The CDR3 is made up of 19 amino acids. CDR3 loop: CASSTRDRGHPSSYNEQFF. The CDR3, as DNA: TGTGCCAGTAGTACCCGGGACAGGGGCCATCCGAGCTCCTACAATGAGCAGTTCTTC.

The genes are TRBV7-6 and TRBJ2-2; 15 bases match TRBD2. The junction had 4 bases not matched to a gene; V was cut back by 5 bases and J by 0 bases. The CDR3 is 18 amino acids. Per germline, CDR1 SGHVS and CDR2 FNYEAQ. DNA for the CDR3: TGTGCCAGCAGCCTAGGACTAGCGGGAGGGTCGAACACCGGGGAGCTGTTTTTT. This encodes CASSLGLAGGSNTGELFF.

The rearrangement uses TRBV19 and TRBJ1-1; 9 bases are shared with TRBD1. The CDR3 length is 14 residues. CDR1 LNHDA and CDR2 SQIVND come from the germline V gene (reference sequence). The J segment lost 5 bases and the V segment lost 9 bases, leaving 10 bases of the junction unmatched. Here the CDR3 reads CASRETGGRTEAFF. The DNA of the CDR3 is TGTGCCAGCCGAGAGACAGGGGGTAGAACTGAAGCTTTCTTT.

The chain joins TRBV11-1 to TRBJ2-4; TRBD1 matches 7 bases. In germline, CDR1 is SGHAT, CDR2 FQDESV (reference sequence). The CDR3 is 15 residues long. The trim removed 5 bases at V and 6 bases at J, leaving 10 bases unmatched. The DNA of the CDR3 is TGTGCCAGCAGCGGTCGGACAGGCAACACAAACATTCAGTACTTC. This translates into CASSGRTGNTNIQYF.

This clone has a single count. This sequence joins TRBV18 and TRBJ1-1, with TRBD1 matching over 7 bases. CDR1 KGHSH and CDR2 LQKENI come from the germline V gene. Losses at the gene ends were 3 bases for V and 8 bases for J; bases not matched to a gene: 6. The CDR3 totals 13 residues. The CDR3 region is CASSPYRDSEAFF. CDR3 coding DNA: TGTGCCAGCTCACCTTACCGGGACAGCGAAGCTTTCTTT. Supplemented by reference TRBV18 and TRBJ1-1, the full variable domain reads NAGVMQNPRHLVRRRGQEARLRCSPMKGHSHVYWYRQLPEEGLKFMVYLQKENIIDESGMPKERFSAEFPKEGPSILRIQQVVRGDSAAYFCASSPYRDSEAFFGQGTRLTVV.

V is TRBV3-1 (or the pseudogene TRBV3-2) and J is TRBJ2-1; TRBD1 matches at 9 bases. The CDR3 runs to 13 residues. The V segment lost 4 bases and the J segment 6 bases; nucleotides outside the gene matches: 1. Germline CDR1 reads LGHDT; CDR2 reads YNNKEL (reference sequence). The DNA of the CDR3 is TGTGCCAGCAGCCCGACAGGGGGCAATGAGCAGTTCTTC. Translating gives CASSPTGGNEQFF.

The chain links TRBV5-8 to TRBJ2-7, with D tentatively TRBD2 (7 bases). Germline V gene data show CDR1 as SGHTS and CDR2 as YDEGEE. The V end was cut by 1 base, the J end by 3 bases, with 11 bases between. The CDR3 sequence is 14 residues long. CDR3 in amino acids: CASSLKGGVYEQYF. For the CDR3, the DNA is TGTGCCAGCAGCTTGAAAGGGGGGGTCTACGAGCAGTACTTC.

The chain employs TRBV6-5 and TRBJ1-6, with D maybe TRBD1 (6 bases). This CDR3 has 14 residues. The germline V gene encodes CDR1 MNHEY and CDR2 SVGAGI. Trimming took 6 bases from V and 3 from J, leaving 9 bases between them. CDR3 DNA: TGTGCCAGCAGCCAGGGACACTATAATTCACCCCTCCACTTT. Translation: CASSQGHYNSPLHF.

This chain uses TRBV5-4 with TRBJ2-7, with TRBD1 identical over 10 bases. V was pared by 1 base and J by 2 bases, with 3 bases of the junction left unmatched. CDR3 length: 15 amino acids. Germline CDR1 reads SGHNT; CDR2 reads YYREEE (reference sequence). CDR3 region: CASSLPGQGAYEQYF. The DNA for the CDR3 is TGTGCCAGCAGCTTGCCCGGACAGGGGGCCTACGAGCAGTACTTC. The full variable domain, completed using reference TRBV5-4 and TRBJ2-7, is ETGVTQSPTHLIKTRGQQVTLRCSSQSGHNTVSWYQQALGQGPQFIFQYYREEENGRGNFPPRFSGLQFPNYSSELNVNALELDDSALYLCASSLPGQGAYEQYFGPGTRLTVT.

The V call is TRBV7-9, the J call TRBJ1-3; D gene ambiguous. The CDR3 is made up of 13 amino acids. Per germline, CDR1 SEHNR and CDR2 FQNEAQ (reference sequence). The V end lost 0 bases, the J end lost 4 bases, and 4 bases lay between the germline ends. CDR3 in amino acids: CASSLASGNTIYF. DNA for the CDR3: TGTGCCAGCAGCTTAGCTTCGGGAAACACCATATATTTT.

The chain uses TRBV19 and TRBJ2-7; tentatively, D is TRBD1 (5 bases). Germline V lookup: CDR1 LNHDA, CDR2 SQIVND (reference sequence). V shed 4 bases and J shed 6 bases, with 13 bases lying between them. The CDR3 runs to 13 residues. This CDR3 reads CASSTVDNSEQYF. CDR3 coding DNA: TGTGCCAGTAGTACGGTGGACAATTCCGAGCAGTACTTC.

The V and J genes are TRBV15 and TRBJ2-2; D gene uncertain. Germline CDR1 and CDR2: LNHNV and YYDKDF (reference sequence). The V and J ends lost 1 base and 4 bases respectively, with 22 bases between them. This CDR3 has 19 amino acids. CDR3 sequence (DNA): TGTGCCACCAGCAGAGTCAATCGCCCGGGTCGCCAAGCCACCGGGGAGCTGTTTTTT. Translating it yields CATSRVNRPGRQATGELFF.

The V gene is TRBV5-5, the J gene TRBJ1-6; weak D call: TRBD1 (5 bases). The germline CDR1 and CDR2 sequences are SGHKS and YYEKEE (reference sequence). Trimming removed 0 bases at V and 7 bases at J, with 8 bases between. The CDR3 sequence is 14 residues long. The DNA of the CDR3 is TGTGCCAGCAGCTTGGGGGGCCGGAATTCACCCCTCCACTTT. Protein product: CASSLGGRNSPLHF.

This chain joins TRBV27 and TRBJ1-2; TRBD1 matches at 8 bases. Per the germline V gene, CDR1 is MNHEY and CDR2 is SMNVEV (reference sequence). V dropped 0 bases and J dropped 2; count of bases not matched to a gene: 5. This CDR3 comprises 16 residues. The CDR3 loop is CASSLSSGTGNYGYTF. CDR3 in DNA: TGTGCCAGCAGTTTATCGTCAGGGACAGGAAACTATGGCTACACCTTC.

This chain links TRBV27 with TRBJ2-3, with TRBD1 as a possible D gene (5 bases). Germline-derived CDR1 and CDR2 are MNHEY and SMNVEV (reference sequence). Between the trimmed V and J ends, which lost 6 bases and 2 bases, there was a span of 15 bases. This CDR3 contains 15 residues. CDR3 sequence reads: CASSLKGAFTDTQYF. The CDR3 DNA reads TGTGCCAGCAGCCTTAAAGGGGCTTTCACAGATACGCAGTATTTT.

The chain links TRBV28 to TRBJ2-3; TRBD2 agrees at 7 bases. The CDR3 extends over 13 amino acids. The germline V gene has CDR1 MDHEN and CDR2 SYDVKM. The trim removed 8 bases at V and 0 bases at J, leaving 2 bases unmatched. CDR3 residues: CASERGSTDTQYF. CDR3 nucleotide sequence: TGTGCCAGCGAGCGGGGAAGCACAGATACGCAGTATTTT. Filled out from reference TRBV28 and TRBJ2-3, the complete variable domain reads DVKVTQSSRYLVKRTGEKVFLECVQDMDHENMFWYRQDPGLGLRLIYFSYDVKMKEKGDIPEGYSVSREKKERFSLILESASTNQTSMYLCASERGSTDTQYFGPGTRLTVL.

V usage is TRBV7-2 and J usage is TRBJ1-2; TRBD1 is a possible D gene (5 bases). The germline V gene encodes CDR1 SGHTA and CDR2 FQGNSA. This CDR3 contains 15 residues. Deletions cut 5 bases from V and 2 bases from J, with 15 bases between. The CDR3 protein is CASSPRQSTNYGYTF. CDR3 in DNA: TGTGCCAGCAGCCCAAGACAGTCTACCAACTATGGCTACACCTTC.

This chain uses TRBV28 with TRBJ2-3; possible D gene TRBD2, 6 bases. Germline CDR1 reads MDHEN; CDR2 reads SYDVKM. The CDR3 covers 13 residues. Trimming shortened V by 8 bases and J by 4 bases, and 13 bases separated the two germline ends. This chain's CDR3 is CASLGLGADTQYF. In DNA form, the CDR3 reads TGTGCCAGCCTGGGACTTGGGGCAGATACGCAGTATTTT.